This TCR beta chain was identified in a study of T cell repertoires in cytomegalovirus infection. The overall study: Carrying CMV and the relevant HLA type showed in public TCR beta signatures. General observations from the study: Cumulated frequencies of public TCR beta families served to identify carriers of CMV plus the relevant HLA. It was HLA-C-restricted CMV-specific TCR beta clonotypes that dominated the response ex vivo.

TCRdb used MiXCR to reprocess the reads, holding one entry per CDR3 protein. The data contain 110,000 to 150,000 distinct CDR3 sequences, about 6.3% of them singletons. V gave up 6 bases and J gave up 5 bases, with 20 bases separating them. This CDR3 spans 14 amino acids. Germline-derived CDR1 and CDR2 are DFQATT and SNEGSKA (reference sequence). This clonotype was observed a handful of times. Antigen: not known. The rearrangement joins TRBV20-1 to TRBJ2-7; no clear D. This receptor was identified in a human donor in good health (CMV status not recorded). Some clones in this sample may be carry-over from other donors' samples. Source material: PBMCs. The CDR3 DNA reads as TGCAGTGCCAGTAGGGCTTACCTGGAGCACGAGCAGTACTTC. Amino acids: CSASRAYLEHEQYF.